The entry below gives a single T cell receptor beta chain sequence along with its context. Clones were read by immunoSEQ multiplex PCR, and TCRdb kept only the in-frame ones, dropping some. The sample contains fewer than 100,000 clones, approximately 90% of which appear only once. This sample is part of a study of technical replicates of blood from several donors. The germline V and J ends were trimmed by 3 bases and 6 bases, with 6 bases remaining between them. The germline V gene encodes CDR1 MNHNS and CDR2 SASEGT. This CDR3 has 11 residues. This sequence joins TRBV6-1 and TRBJ2-7; D remains ambiguous. Sequencing was carried out using T cells isolated from PBMCs. The clonotype was recovered from a human donor in good health. The CDR3: CASSDRIEQYF. The CDR3 coding sequence is TGTGCCAGCAGTGACAGAATCGAGCAGTACTTC.